Listed below are T cell receptor beta chains from one sample, sequenced in a study of blood T cell repertoires in COVID-19. Profiled with immunoSEQ multiplex PCR; TCRdb holds only in-frame clones, not every one. The table has 65,000 to 85,000 clones, about nine tenths seen once. Sequencing input: peripheral blood. The receptors were sampled from a man between 50 and 59 years old with active COVID-19. Both conserved end residues are part of each CDR3. The order of the fields is clone size, J gene, D gene, V gene, CDR3 protein, CDR3 DNA. D genes are given only for firm matches. For some rows the clone size is stated as once, few or many, or as a class when expanded; others skip it.

>once|TRBJ2-5|TRBD2|TRBV28
CASRPGRTLRPEETQYF
TGTGCCAGCAGGCCCGGGAGGACCCTCCGGCCTGAAGAGACCCAGTACTTC
>.|TRBJ2-2|.|TRBV28
CASSYRNTGELFF
TGTGCCAGCAGTTATAGAAACACCGGGGAGCTGTTTTTT
>once|TRBJ2-1|TRBD2|TRBV7-2
CASSLDGSGGASSYNEQFF
TGTGCCAGCAGCTTAGACGGTAGCGGGGGGGCCAGCTCCTACAATGAGCAGTTCTTC
>.|TRBJ1-5|.|TRBV7-2
CASSFSGFQPQHF
TGTGCCAGCAGCTTTTCGGGGTTTCAGCCCCAGCATTTT
>.|TRBJ1-6|.|TRBV27
CASSLQDRNSPLHF
TGTGCCAGCAGTTTACAGGACAGAAACTCACCCCTCCACTTT
>.|TRBJ2-2|.|TRBV7-9
CASRPPRGRAPNTGELFF
TGTGCCAGCAGACCACCGCGGGGAAGAGCTCCGAACACCGGGGAGCTGTTTTTT
>.|TRBJ2-7|.|TRBV4-3
CASSQDWGDEQYF
TGCGCCAGCAGCCAAGATTGGGGAGACGAGCAGTACTTC
>.|TRBJ1-2|.|TRBV7-3
CASSADGYYGYTF
TGTGCCAGCAGCGCCGACGGGTACTATGGCTACACCTTC
>.|TRBJ2-2|.|TRBV5-1
CASSYEGTGELFF
TGCGCCAGCAGCTACGAGGGCACCGGGGAGCTGTTTTTT
>.|TRBJ2-1|TRBD2|TRBV9
CASSDRRGGLAGDSYNEQFF
TGTGCCAGCAGCGACCGAAGAGGCGGACTAGCGGGCGACTCCTACAATGAGCAGTTCTTC
>.|TRBJ1-2|TRBD1|TRBV4-2
CASSQADRVYGYTF
TGTGCCAGCAGCCAGGCCGACAGGGTCTATGGCTACACCTTC
>.|TRBJ1-5|TRBD1|TRBV7-2
CASSWGQGGQPQHF
TGTGCCAGCAGCTGGGGACAGGGGGGGCAGCCCCAGCATTTT
>once|TRBJ1-1|.|TRBV11-3
CASSLEDWGKRNTEAFF
TGTGCCAGCAGCTTAGAGGACTGGGGAAAGAGGAACACTGAAGCTTTCTTT
>.|TRBJ1-2|.|TRBV6-5
CASRIPGTLYGYTF
TGTGCCAGCAGAATACCCGGGACATTGTACGGCTACACCTTC
>.|TRBJ1-6|.|TRBV3-1/TRBV3-2
CASSQLMGPSPLHF
TGTGCCAGCAGCCAGCTTATGGGGCCCTCACCCCTCCACTTT
>few|TRBJ2-7|.|TRBV5-6
CASSWGDLGQYF
TGTGCCAGCAGTTGGGGGGACCTCGGGCAGTACTTC
>.|TRBJ2-2|.|TRBV5-1
CASSGDFGGELFF
TGCGCCAGCAGCGGGGACTTCGGCGGGGAGCTGTTTTTT
>.|TRBJ2-3|TRBD2|TRBV7-3
CASSSGLAADTQYF
TGTGCCAGCAGTTCGGGACTAGCGGCAGATACGCAGTATTTT
>.|TRBJ2-2|.|TRBV5-1
CASSLGSTGELFF
TGCGCCAGCAGCTTGGGTAGCACCGGGGAGCTGTTTTTT
>few|TRBJ2-7|.|TRBV10-3
CAIRDTNYEQYF
TGTGCCATCCGCGACACCAACTACGAGCAGTACTTC
>.|TRBJ2-5|.|TRBV25-1
CASSEPGVETQYF
TGTGCCAGCAGTGAACCAGGGGTGGAGACCCAGTACTTC
>.|TRBJ1-4|TRBD1|TRBV9
CASSVADRGFEKLFF
TGTGCCAGCAGCGTGGCGGACAGGGGGTTTGAAAAACTGTTTTTT
>.|TRBJ2-3|.|TRBV5-1
CASSAQGSTDTQYF
TGCGCCAGCAGCGCACAGGGTTCCACAGATACGCAGTATTTT
>.|TRBJ1-5|TRBD1|TRBV28
CASSRGTGESQPQHF
TGTGCCAGCAGCCGGGGGACAGGGGAGTCCCAGCCCCAGCATTTT
>.|TRBJ1-2|TRBD1|TRBV10-3
CAISVEGAGGYTF
TGTGCCATCAGTGTTGAGGGGGCAGGTGGCTACACCTTC
>once|TRBJ2-7|TRBD2|TRBV29-1
CSVLRTSGYEQYF
TGCAGCGTTCTGAGGACTAGCGGCTACGAGCAGTACTTC
>.|TRBJ2-7|TRBD2|TRBV4-2
CASSQGPGTTYEQYF
TGTGCCAGCAGCCAAGGGCCCGGGACTACTTACGAGCAGTACTTC
>.|TRBJ1-1|.|TRBV10-2
CASSVKDMNTEAFF
TGCGCCAGCAGTGTTAAGGACATGAACACTGAAGCTTTCTTT
>once|TRBJ1-2|.|TRBV18
CASSPFSKGQLIGAGGYTF
TGTGCCAGCTCACCCTTCTCGAAAGGTCAACTCATCGGGGCGGGAGGCTACACCTTC
>.|TRBJ1-2|TRBD1|TRBV5-8
CASSFRQGGGYDYTF
TGTGCCAGCAGCTTTCGACAGGGAGGCGGCTATGACTACACCTTC
>.|TRBJ2-5|.|TRBV28
CASSPWTAAKETQYF
TGTGCCAGCAGTCCCTGGACAGCGGCTAAAGAGACCCAGTACTTC
>.|TRBJ2-3|.|TRBV30
CAWSARSDTQYF
TGTGCCTGGAGTGCCCGGTCAGATACGCAGTATTTT
>.|TRBJ2-7|TRBD1|TRBV29-1
CSVEGAGTAGYEQYF
TGCAGCGTTGAAGGTGCCGGGACAGCCGGCTACGAGCAGTACTTC
>.|TRBJ2-3|TRBD1|TRBV4-3
CASSQSKAGGLDTQYF
TGCGCCAGCAGCCAAAGTAAGGCAGGGGGCTTGGATACGCAGTATTTT
>.|TRBJ1-1|.|TRBV29-1
CSVVKSYEAFF
TGCAGCGTTGTTAAGAGCTATGAAGCTTTCTTT
>.|TRBJ2-2|TRBD2|TRBV11-2
CASSQSGRSNTGELFF
TGTGCCAGCAGCCAAAGCGGGAGGTCCAACACCGGGGAGCTGTTTTTT
>.|TRBJ1-1|.|TRBV7-3
CASSLQGLANTEAFF
TGTGCCAGCAGCTTACAGGGGCTGGCGAACACTGAAGCTTTCTTT
>.|TRBJ1-4|TRBD1|TRBV3-1/TRBV3-2
CASSHDRGRGEKLFF
TGTGCCAGCAGCCATGACAGGGGAAGAGGTGAAAAACTGTTTTTT
>.|TRBJ2-7|TRBD2|TRBV2
CASSQPVGRASYEQYF
TGTGCCAGCAGTCAACCGGTCGGGAGGGCCTCCTACGAGCAGTACTTC
>.|TRBJ2-5|TRBD2|TRBV19
CASSIGGGTQETQYF
TGTGCCAGTAGTATAGGGGGGGGGACCCAAGAGACCCAGTACTTC
>.|TRBJ2-7|.|TRBV5-1
CASSSAHTGLYEQYF
TGCGCCAGCAGCTCGGCGCACACGGGTCTTTACGAGCAGTACTTC
>.|TRBJ2-3|TRBD2|TRBV5-1
CASRQGLAGAPGQDTQYF
TGCGCCAGCAGACAAGGACTAGCGGGGGCCCCCGGACAAGATACGCAGTATTTT
>.|TRBJ1-1|.|TRBV19
CASSIRGPRGFTEAFF
TGTGCCAGTAGTATCCGAGGCCCCCGGGGGTTCACTGAAGCTTTCTTT
>.|TRBJ1-3|.|TRBV6-1
CASSEWGAGNTIYF
TGTGCCAGCAGTGAATGGGGGGCTGGAAACACCATATATTTT
>.|TRBJ2-1|TRBD2|TRBV15
CATSREVAGGTEQFF
TGTGCCACCAGCAGAGAGGTAGCGGGAGGAACTGAGCAGTTCTTC